Here is one TCR beta chain with its context. Then a second PCR, running about 6 to 11 cycles, was carried out with a sample-barcoded 5' primer and a J-beta primer mix. TCRdb processed the 5' RACE reads anew with MiXCR; each CDR3 protein has one entry. The sample consists of approximately 880,000 distinct CDR3 sequences, approximately 49% of them appearing once. These data are taken from a study of blood T cells in healthy people across ages. Germline trimming cut 6 bases from V and 6 bases from J; bases unmatched to any gene: 9. This CDR3 is 15 amino acids long. The germline CDR1 and CDR2 sequences are MDHEN and SYDVKM.

The V call is TRBV28, the J call TRBJ2-2, with 8 bases aligning to TRBD2. Sequenced material: blood. This TCR was sampled from a man aged 25-40 years in good health. The CDR3 loop reads CASSLGLGEAGELFF. CDR3 nucleotides: TGTGCCAGCAGCCTGGGACTAGGAGAGGCCGGGGAGCTGTTTTTT.